At least ten counts were recorded for the clone carrying this TCR beta chain. Antigen: not known. This sample was included in a study of T cells in Graves' hyperthyroidism and ophthalmopathy. On the study more broadly: Peripheral blood was secured at the point of initial diagnosis, before any treatment. Whole-study results and caveats: Researchers report that a 13 V-J model separated ophthalmopathy from stable hyperthyroidism. Blood also carried most thyroid clonotypes expanded above 0.001.

Used for diagnoses were clinical symptoms, serum thyroxine and TRAb, thyroid ultrasound and orbital computed tomography. V lost 7 bases to trimming and J lost 5 bases; unmatched junction nucleotides: 6. The CDR3 extends over 14 amino acids. The source material, RNA transcripts, was used to amplify TCR beta CDR3 regions. TCR CDR3 underwent first-round RT-PCR with the HTBI primer set. Using its own MiXCR run on the multiplex PCR reads, TCRdb lists one record per CDR3 protein. The profile shows 700,000 or so distinct CDR3 sequences, roughly 14% of them singletons. The sequenced material came from blood. V usage is TRBV12-3 or TRBV12-4 and J usage is TRBJ1-1; 11 nucleotides match TRBD1. The clonotype comes from a woman aged 50 to 65 with Graves' ophthalmopathy. DNA of the CDR3: TGTGCCAGCATCGGACAGGGGGCGAGGACTGAAGCTTTCTTT. This sequence encodes CASIGQGARTEAFF.